This record looks at one T cell receptor (beta chain) sequence and its context. Its antigen is not yet known. Base qualities are not recorded, but no much larger clone differs from it by a single base. The cysteine opens and the phenylalanine closes a CDR3 of 16 amino acids. Solely the CDR3 DNA is kept, with 48 bases framed from the first base. V trim: 1 base; J trim: 2 bases; unmatched bases: 7. CDR1 and CDR2 are read off the germline V gene as SGHDN and FVKESK. The data were obtained in a study of patients and donors after allogeneic stem cell transplantation (dated by TCRdb to 2019 to 2021). Library preparation was by RT-PCR. The sequencer listed for this sample is NextSeq 550. TCRdb trimmed public reads at Q25 via fastp, called clones via MiXCR and kept in-frame beta chains. CDR3 protein sequences are deduplicated, and each keeps its most common genes and DNA. Present in this sample are approximately 160,000 distinct CDR3 sequences, approximately 30% of which were seen just once. The ten biggest clones cover around 3% of the sample.

The clonotype comes from a human donor who was either an allogeneic HSCT recipient or a stem cell or donor lymphocyte infusion donor (not recorded which). It is not recorded whose cells these are; they may come from a transplant donor. The V gene is TRBV14 and the J gene is TRBJ2-7; 8 bases in the junction line up with TRBD2. Sequencing was performed on blood, either unsorted or a sorted T cell fraction (not recorded which). The CDR3 here reads CASSQAGGLSAYEQYF. The nucleotides are TGTGCCAGCAGCCAAGCGGGAGGGCTTAGTGCCTACGAGCAGTACTTC. With all but the CDR3 taken from the reference TRBV14 and TRBJ2-7 genes, the full variable domain is: EAGVTQFPSHSVIEKGQTVTLRCDPISGHDNLYWYRRVMGKEIKFLLHFVKESKQDESGMPNNRFLAERTGGTYSTLKVQPAELEDSGVYFCASSQAGGLSAYEQYFGPGTRLTVT.